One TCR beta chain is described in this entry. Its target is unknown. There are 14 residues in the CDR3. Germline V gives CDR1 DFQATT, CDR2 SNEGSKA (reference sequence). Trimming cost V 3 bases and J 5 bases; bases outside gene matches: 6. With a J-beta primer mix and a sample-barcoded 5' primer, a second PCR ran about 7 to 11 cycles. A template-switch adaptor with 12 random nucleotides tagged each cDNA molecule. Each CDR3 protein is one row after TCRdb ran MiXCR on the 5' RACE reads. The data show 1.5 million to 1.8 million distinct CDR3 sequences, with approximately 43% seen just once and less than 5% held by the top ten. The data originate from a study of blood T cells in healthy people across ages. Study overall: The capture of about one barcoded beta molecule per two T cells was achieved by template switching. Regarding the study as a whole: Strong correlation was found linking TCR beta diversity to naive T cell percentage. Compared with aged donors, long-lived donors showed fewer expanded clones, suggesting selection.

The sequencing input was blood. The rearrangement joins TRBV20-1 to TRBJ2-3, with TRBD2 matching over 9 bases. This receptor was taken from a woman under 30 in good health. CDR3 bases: TGCAGTGCTAGTTATCTAGCGGGAAGAGATACGCAGTATTTT. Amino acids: CSASYLAGRDTQYF.